This T cell receptor beta chain is from a study of cytomegalovirus exposure and HLA in healthy donors. Whole-study findings and limits: Cytomegalovirus status, reportedly, was diagnosed with high specificity and sensitivity by the classifier.

This clone was observed a handful of times. Its antigen is currently unknown. The CDR3 is 13 amino acids. V was clipped by 1 base and J by 6 bases, with 12 bases between them. Germline lookup yields CDR1 SQVTM and CDR2 ANQGSEA. PCR involved 60 Vbeta and 13 Jbeta primers. In the study's own analysis: As a later analysis found, there were 70 million to 80 million unique TCR beta chains, of which roughly 11 million were shared. The assay was immunoSEQ multiplex PCR, and TCRdb's table has in-frame clones only and misses some. V and J calls and clone size are as listed in that table; D and trimming were resolved from the DNA. The table shows tens of thousands of clones, with around three quarters occurring only once.

The clonotype comes from a man aged 45-65 years in good health and CMV-seronegative. Sequenced input: PBMCs. This chain links TRBV29-1 with TRBJ1-1; a weak D match, TRBD1 (6 bases). The CDR3: CSVEGQQGPEAFF. For the CDR3, the DNA is TGCAGCGTTGAAGGGCAGCAGGGGCCTGAAGCTTTCTTT.